A single T cell receptor (beta chain) is shown here with its context. Antigen specificity is unknown. These data are taken from a study of shared clonotypes between healthy human individuals. The study's findings and limits: Genetic and exposure-history diversity was limited by the few donors.

The deep-level immunoSEQ assay was used. Some clones are missing from TCRdb's copy, which holds only in-frame ones; the method was immunoSEQ multiplex PCR. Of 450,000 to 500,000 clones listed, about 84% are singletons. This receptor was obtained from a woman aged 40 to 55 in good health. Some clones in this sample may be carry-over from other donors' samples. Sequencing input: PBMCs.

The CDR3 region has the DNA TGTGCCAGCAGCGCGAGCCTAAACACCGGGGAGCTGTTTTTT. It is translated as CASSASLNTGELFF. The V and J genes are TRBV9 and TRBJ2-2; D is unclear. This CDR3 spans 14 amino acids. Germline V CDR1 and CDR2: SGDLS, YYNGEE. The V and J ends lost 3 bases and 2 bases respectively, with 8 bases between them.